The 18 T cell receptor beta chains presented below share a single source sample, sequenced in a study of cytomegalovirus exposure and HLA in healthy donors. Data came from immunoSEQ multiplex PCR; TCRdb stores just in-frame clones and leaves some out. The sample lists roughly 70,000 clones; 96% were seen once. Sequences were obtained from PBMCs. The receptors derive from a woman aged 18-29 years in good health and CMV-seropositive.

V is TRBV6-5 and J is TRBJ2-1, with a weak D call TRBD2 (6 bases). This CDR3 comprises 15 residues. Trimming took 0 bases from V and 5 from J, leaving 11 bases between them. CDR1 is MNHEY, CDR2 SVGAGI, per germline. CDR3 in amino acids: CASSYSSAGNNEQFF. The CDR3 coding sequence is TGTGCCAGCAGTTACTCGTCTGCGGGGAACAATGAGCAGTTCTTC.

The CDR3 DNA sequence: TGTGCCAGCAGCCAGGACAGGGGCCGATCGGAACCCTATGGCTACACCTTC. Amino acid sequence: CASSQDRGRSEPYGYTF. The chain carries TRBV11-2 and TRBJ1-2; 9 positions match TRBD1. Germline V gene sequence: CDR1 SGHAT, CDR2 FQNNGV. CDR3 length: 17 amino acids. Germline trimming cut 5 bases from V and 4 bases from J; bases unmatched to any gene: 14.

The CDR3 DNA reads TGTGCCAGTAGTGTCGACAGGGGGGAGACCCAGTACTTC. Encoded protein: CASSVDRGETQYF. This chain connects TRBV19 to TRBJ2-5, with 9 bases fitting TRBD1. The CDR3 is 13 amino acids. J gave up 5 bases and V 5 bases, and 3 bases lay outside the gene matches. CDR1 is LNHDA, CDR2 SQIVND, per germline (reference sequence).

This chain joins TRBV2 and TRBJ1-1; D ambiguous. CDR1 is SNHLY, CDR2 FYNNEI, per germline. CDR3 length: 13 residues. Trimming removed 4 bases at V and 1 base at J, with 7 bases between. Here the CDR3 reads CASSGQGNTEAFF. The DNA for the CDR3 is TGTGCCAGCAGTGGACAAGGGAACACTGAAGCTTTCTTT.

V is TRBV28 and J is TRBJ1-2, with a weak D call TRBD1 (5 bases). This CDR3 region has 14 residues. Per the germline V gene, CDR1 is MDHEN and CDR2 is SYDVKM. V was shortened by 5 bases and J by 0 bases, with 10 bases between the two germline ends. The CDR3 sequence: CASSVGASNYGYTF. The CDR3 DNA reads as TGTGCCAGCAGTGTTGGGGCCTCTAACTATGGCTACACCTTC.

The rearrangement joins TRBV4-2 to TRBJ1-2; no clear D. The CDR3 loop spans 15 amino acids. The germline V and J ends were trimmed by 1 base and 10 bases, with 19 bases remaining between them. Germline CDR1 reads LGHNA; CDR2 reads YNFKEQ. CDR3 region: CASSQGALMGRDYTF. The CDR3 DNA reads as TGTGCCAGCAGCCAAGGGGCCCTGATGGGCCGGGACTACACCTTC.

DNA of the CDR3: TGCGCCAGCAGCCAAGATCGGGCTAGCCGAGAGCAGTACTTC. This gives the protein CASSQDRASREQYF. V and J are TRBV4-1 and TRBJ2-7; maybe TRBD2 (5 bases). Germline loops: CDR1 MGHRA, CDR2 YSYEKL. V lost 0 bases and J 7 bases, leaving 13 bases between the germline ends. The CDR3 totals 14 residues.

The chain employs TRBV18 and TRBJ2-2; possible D gene TRBD2, 6 bases. The CDR3 covers 16 residues. The germline V and J ends were trimmed by 3 bases and 0 bases, with 11 bases remaining between them. The germline V gene encodes CDR1 KGHSH and CDR2 LQKENI. In DNA, the CDR3 is TGTGCCAGCTCACCGCCGGGACTCCCGAACACCGGGGAGCTGTTTTTT. Translation gives CASSPPGLPNTGELFF.

This chain joins TRBV27 and TRBJ2-5; a possible D gene is TRBD1 (6 bases). The CDR3 is 16 amino acids. V lost 3 bases, J lost 7 bases, and 21 bases lay in between. CDR1 is MNHEY and CDR2 is SMNVEV in the germline V gene (reference sequence). For the CDR3, the DNA is TGTGCCAGCAGTTTCCAGGGGCGACTCCAACCATGGACCCAGTACTTC. Residues: CASSFQGRLQPWTQYF.

The chain joins TRBV25-1 to TRBJ2-2; 7 bases are shared with TRBD2. This CDR3 region has 16 residues. Unmatched junction bases numbered 10, after V lost 4 bases and J lost 5 bases. Germline CDR1 MGHDK, CDR2 SYGVNS. CDR3 residues: CASSGASGEVTGELFF. The CDR3 DNA follows: TGTGCCAGCAGTGGCGCTAGCGGAGAGGTGACCGGGGAGCTGTTTTTT.

The V call is TRBV14, the J call TRBJ1-2, with D perhaps matching TRBD1 (5 bases). This CDR3 is built from 15 residues. Deletions cut 0 bases from V and 6 bases from J, with 14 bases between. Germline assignment: CDR1 SGHDN and CDR2 FVKESK. CDR3 sequence (DNA): TGTGCCAGCAGCCAAGATCTAAGGGGTACCCATGGCTACACCTTC. It yields the protein CASSQDLRGTHGYTF.

The DNA of the CDR3 is TGTGCCAGCAGCCCACCAGCGGGACAAGAGACCCAGTACTTC. Translation: CASSPPAGQETQYF. The chain combines TRBV7-8 with TRBJ2-5; TRBD2 matches 7 bases. The CDR3 length is 14 residues. J was trimmed by 2 bases and V by 5 bases; bases with no gene match: 5. Looked up from germline, CDR1 is SGHVS and CDR2 is FQNEAQ. Full variable domain (outside the CDR3, taken from reference TRBV7-8 and TRBJ2-5): GAGVSQSPRYKVAKRGQDVALRCDPISGHVSLFWYQQALGQGPEFLTYFQNEAQLDKSGLPSDRFFAERPEGSVSTLKIQRTQQEDSAVYLCASSPPAGQETQYFGPGTRLLVL.

The table lists this clone with a count of one. V and J are TRBV6-5 and TRBJ2-7, with 13 bases aligning to TRBD2. V was clipped by 4 bases and J by 5 bases; unmatched bases: 5. The CDR3 contains 15 residues. CDR1 is MNHEY, CDR2 SVGAGI, per germline. DNA for the CDR3: TGTGCCAGCAGTTTAGGACTAGCGGGAGTTAACGAGCAGTACTTC. Encoded protein: CASSLGLAGVNEQYF.

The chain recombines TRBV11-3 with TRBJ2-7; the D gene is possibly TRBD2 (5 bases). Looked up from germline, CDR1 is SGHNT and CDR2 is YENEEA. This CDR3 region has 14 residues. V was trimmed by 4 bases and J by 1 base, leaving 11 bases between them. CDR3 in DNA: TGTGCCAGCAGCTCCCGGACTTTATCCTACGAGCAGTACTTC. Amino acid sequence: CASSSRTLSYEQYF.

The chain links TRBV5-1 to TRBJ2-7, with TRBD2 matching 8 bases. The junction had 6 bases not matched to a gene; V was cut back by 1 base and J by 0 bases. The CDR3 covers 16 residues. CDR1 SGHRS and CDR2 YFSETQ come from the germline V gene. CDR3 bases: TGCGCCAGCAGCTTGATCTCTAGCGGGTTCTCCTACGAGCAGTACTTC. Its translation is CASSLISSGFSYEQYF.

CDR3 nucleotides: TGTGCCAGCCCCCCCGGGACTAGCGGGAGGGTTTGCAATGAGCAGTTCTTC. It translates to CASPPGTSGRVCNEQFF. The J gene is TRBJ2-1, the V gene TRBV7-3; 16 nucleotides agree with TRBD2. Per the germline V gene, CDR1 is SGHTA and CDR2 is FQGTGA. The ends lost 8 bases at V and 6 bases at J; junction bases unmatched: 10. The CDR3 has 17 residues.

The chain links TRBV6-6 to TRBJ2-1; 7 nucleotides agree with TRBD1. CDR3 size: 16 residues. Trimming cost V 2 bases and J 3 bases; bases outside gene matches: 7. Germline V lookup: CDR1 MNHNY, CDR2 SVGAGI (reference sequence). CDR3: CASSYDDRVGYNEQFF. CDR3 in DNA: TGTGCCAGCAGTTACGATGACAGGGTTGGCTACAATGAGCAGTTCTTC.

V is TRBV6-5 and J is TRBJ1-2, with 10 bases lining up with TRBD1. The CDR3 covers 15 residues. V lost 5 bases, J lost 4 bases, and 7 bases stayed unmatched. CDR1 MNHEY and CDR2 SVGAGI come from the germline V gene. The CDR3 region is CASSTRGTGVYGYTF. Written as DNA, the CDR3 is TGTGCCAGCAGTACCCGGGGGACAGGGGTCTATGGCTACACCTTC.